Sequencing of this TCR beta chain was carried out in a study of naive and memory T cell subsets (dated by TCRdb to about 2017). Some background on the complete study: The study applied an open-source, UMI-based TCR alpha and beta sequencing pipeline to sorted naive and memory peripheral blood T cell subsets. Complete agreement was observed between the functional CMV T cell responses and the IgG serology results. RNA was DNase-treated and reverse transcribed with TCR constant-region primers, mostly using SuperScript III.

The study at large found these results: Once error correction was done, more than 90% of naive TCR sequences showed up just once, which made the naive abundance distributions much steeper than those of the memory subsets. Each clonotype was defined as a single alpha or beta chain sequence rather than as a paired alpha/beta receptor. RNA-based TCR counts may be influenced by expression changes linked to T cell activation and differentiation. In both CD4 and CD8 cells, a rise in Gini index and a fall in Shannon and inverse Simpson diversity were observed from naive through CM, EM and EMRA. A power law was followed by TCR abundance, with an exponent that differed between naive and memory subsets but was consistent across the three individuals. The repertoire findings for the naive and memory subsets could not be validated, as no ground truth was available.

This clonotype showed up just a few times. Its cognate antigen has yet to be identified. No per-base quality is available; no much larger clone lies one base away. Reading the germline V gene (reference sequence) gives CDR1 MNHEY and CDR2 SMNVEV. The junction shows trimming of 7 bases on V and 8 bases on J, plus 20 bases between the germline ends. From cysteine to phenylalanine, the CDR3 is 14 amino acids long. CDR3 DNA is the only sequence kept; it has 42 bases, read in frame from the first base. TCR alpha and beta chain libraries were amplified separately from the second PCR step onward. CMV status of each donor was established by measuring IFNgamma production from CD4+ T cells after fresh PBMCs were stimulated overnight with CMV viral lysate. Using Miltenyi beads, CD4 T cells were first positively selected, and CD8 T cells were then positively selected from the CD4-negative fraction. Cells stained for CD3, CD4, CD8, CD45RA, CD27 and a live/dead dye were sorted on a BD Aria II into four subsets by CD45RA and CD27. Effector memory cells were sorted as CD45RA-CD27-, whereas EMRA cells were sorted as CD45RA+CD27-. Blood came from a few healthy volunteers, each fractionated into CD4 and CD8 T cells and then into four differentiation subsets. Roughly 0.13 L of peripheral blood was collected from each donor, and PBMC were isolated by Ficoll-Paque PLUS density-gradient centrifugation. Sorted cells were lysed in RLT buffer, after which RNA was extracted using a Qiagen RNeasy kit and stored at -80 degrees C.

The library relied on UMI-ligation and nested PCR. The beta constant-region primer was an equimolar mix of two oligonucleotides covering both TRBC1 and TRBC2. A single-stranded oligonucleotide containing the SP2 primer and a 12-nucleotide UMI was joined to the 3' end of the cDNA by T4 RNA ligase 1. The ligated cDNA went through four rounds of PCR with nested alpha and beta constant-region primers together with the SP2 primer. Incubation of the ligation reaction was carried out at 16 degrees C for about 18-24 hours. To avoid over-amplification, PCR2 was usually performed as a SYBR Green qPCR and halted once a predetermined threshold was reached. Apart from the first purification, every purification step used Agencourt AMPure XP magnetic beads. Library quantification was done by Qubit, followed by a TapeStation check on which the main peak was expected at around 650 bp. Sequencing of the pooled libraries was done on an Illumina MiSeq using v2 2x251 paired-end kits, which typically yielded about 0.85-2.3 million reads per sample. Each sample was pooled at 3.5 to 5 nM, and about 5-8% PhiX was included to help cluster recognition. Processing in the source paper ran as follows. Using tag matching that tolerated one base-pair mismatch, Decombinator assigned V and J genes to FASTQ reads that had been processed by Demultiplexor. Collapsinator relied on UMIs to fix sequencing errors as well as frequency errors caused by PCR heterogeneity. TCRs were translated and CDR3s were extracted from the conserved cysteine to the FGXG phenylalanine by CDR3Translator, with non-productive sequences being flagged. Gini, Shannon entropy and inverse Simpson indices were computed after subsampling the repertoires to the same number of UMI-defined TCRs. Within the linear range, a power law was fitted by maximum likelihood to the distributions of clonotype abundance. On one naive CD8 sample, the pipeline and MIGEC gave similar UMI counts, unique TCR numbers and clonal distributions. A set of several thousand CMV-associated CDR3 sequences, compiled from VDJdb and a published dataset, was used to search the repertoires. TCRdb reran the public reads through fastp at Q25 and MiXCR, keeping productive beta chains. CDR3 protein duplicates are merged, each entry listing the most common genes and DNA. TCRdb assigned the V and J calls; the authors' analysis was not used. The sample table shows roughly 31,000 distinct CDR3 sequences, and approximately 11% are seen once. The leading ten clones occupy over 15% of the sample.

The chain uses TRBV27 and TRBJ1-2; TRBD1 is perhaps the D gene, given 5 matching bases. The receptor's source is a human donor in good health. What was sequenced was effector memory CD4+ T cells from blood. Explained via the paper, the cell subset or site label denotes: effector memory, CD45RA- CD27-. The CDR3 here reads CASNPVGRPLGYTF. The base sequence is TGTGCCAGCAACCCCGTGGGACGGCCCTTGGGCTACACCTTC.